This TCR beta chain was sequenced in a study of beta chain features in type 1 diabetes. Study-wide context: Cell yields, gender and age were similar in healthy donors and patients.

This clone was counted only a few times. Antigen unknown. Germline CDR1 and CDR2: MDHEN and SYDVKM. The CDR3 extends over 14 amino acids. The V segment lost 7 bases and the J segment 3 bases; nucleotides outside the gene matches: 6. CD4+ cells of the naive, central memory, regulatory and stem cell-like memory types were sorted via CD45RO/CCR7/CD25/CD127/CD95/CD27. Sequencing targeted expressed TCRB transcripts, as all isolated RNA had been reverse transcribed. The table came from immunoSEQ multiplex PCR; TCRdb's copy has only in-frame clones and leaves some out. The sample holds under 300,000 clones, around 26% seen once. Study conclusions and caveats: For cells with high TCR expression, cDNA sequencing could yield over-representation.

J is TRBJ2-7 and V is TRBV28; 10 bases align to TRBD1. The clonotype comes from a man aged 25-45 years in good health. The sample comprised central memory CD4+ T cells from blood. CDR3 loop: CASTGQGRNYEQYF. CDR3 DNA: TGTGCCAGCACGGGACAGGGGCGCAACTACGAGCAGTACTTC.